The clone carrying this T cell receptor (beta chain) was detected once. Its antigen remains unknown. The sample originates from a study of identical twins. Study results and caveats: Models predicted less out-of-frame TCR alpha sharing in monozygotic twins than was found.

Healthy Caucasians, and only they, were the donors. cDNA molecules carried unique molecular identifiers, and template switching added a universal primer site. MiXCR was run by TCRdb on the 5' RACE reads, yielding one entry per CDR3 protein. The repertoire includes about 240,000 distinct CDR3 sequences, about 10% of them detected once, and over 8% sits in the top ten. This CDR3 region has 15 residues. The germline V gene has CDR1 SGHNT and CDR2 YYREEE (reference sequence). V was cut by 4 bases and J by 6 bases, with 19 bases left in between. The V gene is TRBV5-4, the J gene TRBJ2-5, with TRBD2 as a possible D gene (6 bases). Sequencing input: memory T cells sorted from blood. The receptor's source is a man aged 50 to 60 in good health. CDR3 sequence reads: CASSPSGLQGKTQYF. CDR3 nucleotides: TGTGCCAGCAGCCCGTCGGGACTCCAGGGAAAGACCCAGTACTTC.